This TCR beta chain appears in the sequencing data of a study of OX40 agonist ivuxolimab in advanced cancers. Overall study: Patient treatment consisted of intravenous ivuxolimab administration every 2 weeks at 0.01 to 10 mg/kg. The dose-escalation group included hepatocellular carcinoma, melanoma, renal cell carcinoma and head and neck cancer.

Any history of autoimmune disease or systemic immunosuppression disqualified patients. Study observations and caveats: No determination was made of the antigen specificity of the expanded peripheral T cells.

The data were produced by immunoSEQ multiplex PCR, yet TCRdb's version contains in-frame clones alone and is incomplete. Here the sample spans 30,000 to 40,000 clones, 65% to 80% being singletons. The CDR3 covers 15 residues. V gave up 0 bases and J gave up 5 bases; unmatched junction bases: 3. Germline values: CDR1 SGHRS, CDR2 YFSETQ. This clone was counted a single time. Its antigen remains unidentified. The V and J genes are TRBV5-1 and TRBJ2-7; TRBD1 aligns across 12 bases. This clonotype was obtained from an adult with an advanced solid tumor such as melanoma, head and neck, liver or kidney cancer. Specimen: CD4+ or CD8+ T cells sorted from blood, collected in a trial of the OX40 agonist ivuxolimab. CDR3 residues: CASSLGGTGGHEQYF. The CDR3 nucleotides read TGCGCCAGCAGCTTGGGAGGGACAGGGGGCCACGAGCAGTACTTC.